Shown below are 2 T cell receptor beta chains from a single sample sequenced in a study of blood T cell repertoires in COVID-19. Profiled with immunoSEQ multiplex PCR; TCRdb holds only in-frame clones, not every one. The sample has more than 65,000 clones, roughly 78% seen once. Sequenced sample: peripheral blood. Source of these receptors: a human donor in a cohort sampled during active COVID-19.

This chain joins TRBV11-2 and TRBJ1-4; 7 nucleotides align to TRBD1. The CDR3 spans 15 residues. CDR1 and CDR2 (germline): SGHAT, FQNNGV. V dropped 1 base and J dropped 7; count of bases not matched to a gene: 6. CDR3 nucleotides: TGTGCCAGCAGCTTAGGAGACAGGGATTTTGAAAAACTGTTTTTT. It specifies CASSLGDRDFEKLFF.

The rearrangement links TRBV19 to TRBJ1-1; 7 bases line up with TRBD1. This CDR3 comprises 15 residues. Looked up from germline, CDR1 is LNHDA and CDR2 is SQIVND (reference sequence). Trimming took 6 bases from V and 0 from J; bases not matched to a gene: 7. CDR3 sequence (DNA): TGTGCCAGTAGACCCCACAGGGGTATGAACACTGAAGCTTTCTTT. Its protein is CASRPHRGMNTEAFF. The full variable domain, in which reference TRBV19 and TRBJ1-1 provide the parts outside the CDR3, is DGGITQSPKYLFRKEGQNVTLSCEQNLNHDAMYWYRQDPGQGLRLIYYSQIVNDFQKGDIAEGYSVSREKKESFPLTVTSAQKNPTAFYLCASRPHRGMNTEAFFGQGTRLTVV.